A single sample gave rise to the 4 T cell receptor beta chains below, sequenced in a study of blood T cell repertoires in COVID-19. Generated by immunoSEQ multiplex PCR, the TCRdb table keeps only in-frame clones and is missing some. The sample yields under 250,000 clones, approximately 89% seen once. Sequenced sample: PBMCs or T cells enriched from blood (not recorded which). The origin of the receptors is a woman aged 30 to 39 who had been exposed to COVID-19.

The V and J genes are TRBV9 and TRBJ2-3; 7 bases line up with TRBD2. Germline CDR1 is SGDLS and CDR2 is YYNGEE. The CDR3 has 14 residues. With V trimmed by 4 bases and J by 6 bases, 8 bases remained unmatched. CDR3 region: CASSPPAGDDTQYF. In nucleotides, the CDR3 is TGTGCCAGCAGCCCTCCGGCGGGGGATGATACGCAGTATTTT.

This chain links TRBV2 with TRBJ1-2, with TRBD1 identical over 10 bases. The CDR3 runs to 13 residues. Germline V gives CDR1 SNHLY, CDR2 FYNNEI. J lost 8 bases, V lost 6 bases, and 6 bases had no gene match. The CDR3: CASSLGTGAGYTF. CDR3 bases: TGTGCCAGCAGCCTCGGGACAGGGGCCGGCTACACCTTC.

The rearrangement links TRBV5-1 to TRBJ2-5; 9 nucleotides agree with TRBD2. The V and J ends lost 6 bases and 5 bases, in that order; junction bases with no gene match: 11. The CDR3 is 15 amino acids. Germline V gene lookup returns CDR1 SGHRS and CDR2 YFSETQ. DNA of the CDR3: TGCGCCAGCAAAAAGGCGGGAGGGATCGGGGAGACCCAGTACTTC. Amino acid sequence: CASKKAGGIGETQYF.

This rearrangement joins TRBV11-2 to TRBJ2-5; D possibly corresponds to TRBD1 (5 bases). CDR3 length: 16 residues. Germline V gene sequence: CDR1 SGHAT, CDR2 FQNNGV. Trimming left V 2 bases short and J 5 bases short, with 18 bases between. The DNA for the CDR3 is TGTGCCAGCAGCTTAAAAGGCTGGGGCCAAAGGGAGACCCAGTACTTC. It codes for CASSLKGWGQRETQYF.